This T cell receptor (beta chain) was captured by sequencing in a study of blood T cell repertoires in COVID-19. Whole-study context: The cDNA or gDNA used as material had been derived from T cells, B-cell-depleted T cells, or PBMCs.

Seattle researchers signed up patients amid active infection and tracked them longitudinally. The repertoire was sequenced with immunoSEQ multiplex PCR; TCRdb's copy has only in-frame clones and lacks some. Among some 200,000 clones, approximately 87% were seen once, and the ten largest hold around 13%. CDR1 MGHDK and CDR2 SYGVNS come from the germline V gene. Trimming shortened V by 4 bases and J by 2 bases, and 12 bases separated the two germline ends. This CDR3 has 15 amino acids. The receptor comes from a woman in her 70s with COVID-19, enrolled during active disease. V and J are TRBV25-1 and TRBJ1-5; no reliable D call. Input material: peripheral blood. The CDR3 nucleotides read TGTGCCAGCAGTGGAGCCAGCGTGGGCAATCAGCCCCAGCATTTT. Translated, it gives CASSGASVGNQPQHF.